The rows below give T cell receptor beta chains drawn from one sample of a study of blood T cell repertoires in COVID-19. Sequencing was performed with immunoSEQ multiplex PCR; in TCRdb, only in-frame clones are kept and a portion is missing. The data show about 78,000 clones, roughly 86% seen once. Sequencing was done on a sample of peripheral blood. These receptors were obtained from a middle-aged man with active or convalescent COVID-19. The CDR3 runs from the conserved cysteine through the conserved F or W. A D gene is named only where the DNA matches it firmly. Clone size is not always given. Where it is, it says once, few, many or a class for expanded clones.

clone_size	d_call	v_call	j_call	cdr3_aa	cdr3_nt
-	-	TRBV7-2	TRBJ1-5	CASASTPGVDQPQHF	TGTGCCAGCGCCTCTACCCCAGGGGTCGATCAGCCCCAGCATTTT
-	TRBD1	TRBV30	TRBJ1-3	CAWSVTRQGAGGNTIYF	TGTGCCTGGAGTGTAACTAGGCAGGGGGCTGGTGGAAACACCATATATTTT
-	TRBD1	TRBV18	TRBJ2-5	CASSLGQSQETQYF	TGTGCCAGCTCACTGGGACAGAGTCAAGAGACCCAGTACTTC
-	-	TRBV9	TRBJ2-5	CASSVQGETQYF	TGTGCCAGCAGCGTACAGGGGGAGACCCAGTACTTC
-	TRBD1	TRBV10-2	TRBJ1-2	CASSESRSVRQGLYGYTF	TGCGCCAGCAGTGAGTCGAGGTCGGTTAGACAGGGCCTCTATGGCTACACCTTC
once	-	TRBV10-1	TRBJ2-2	CASSEAVASNTGELFF	TGCGCCAGCAGTGAGGCAGTAGCATCGAACACCGGGGAGCTGTTTTTT
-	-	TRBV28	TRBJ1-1	CASSLSGMRAFF	TGTGCCAGCAGTTTATCGGGGATGCGAGCTTTCTTT
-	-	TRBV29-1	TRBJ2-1	CSVNRDIDNEQFF	TGCAGCGTAAACCGGGACATAGACAATGAGCAGTTCTTC
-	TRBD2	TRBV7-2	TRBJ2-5	CASSAAGVETQYF	TGTGCCAGCAGCGCAGCGGGGGTAGAGACCCAGTACTTC
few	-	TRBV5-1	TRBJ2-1	CASSLTGQAYNEQFF	TGCGCCAGCAGCTTGACGGGACAAGCGTACAATGAGCAGTTCTTC
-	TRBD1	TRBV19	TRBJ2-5	CASSGTVLETQYF	TGTGCCAGTAGCGGGACAGTTCTTGAGACCCAGTACTTC
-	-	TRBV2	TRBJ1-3	CASSEEGRLSGNTIYF	TGTGCCAGCAGTGAAGAGGGGCGGCTATCTGGAAACACCATATATTTT
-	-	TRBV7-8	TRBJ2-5	CASSPAELQETQYF	TGTGCCAGCAGCCCCGCGGAACTCCAAGAGACCCAGTACTTC
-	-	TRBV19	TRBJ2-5	CASSPTGIPGETQYF	TGTGCCAGTAGTCCCACCGGGATCCCCGGCGAGACCCAGTACTTC
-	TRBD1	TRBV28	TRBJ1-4	CASTSPGQDHEKLFF	TGTGCCAGCACCTCACCGGGACAGGACCATGAAAAACTGTTTTTT
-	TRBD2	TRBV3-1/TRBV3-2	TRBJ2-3	CASSQDPGLAGLGAQYF	TGTGCCAGCAGCCAAGACCCGGGACTAGCGGGCCTGGGGGCGCAGTATTTT
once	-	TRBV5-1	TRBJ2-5	CASSSGQQETQYF	TGCGCCAGCAGCTCCGGACAGCAAGAGACCCAGTACTTC
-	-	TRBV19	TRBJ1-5	CASSMAGGNQPQHF	TGTGCCAGTAGTATGGCGGGGGGCAATCAGCCCCAGCATTTT
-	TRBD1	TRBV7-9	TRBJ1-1	CASSLGTGSVEAFF	TGTGCCAGCAGCCTCGGGACAGGGTCGGTTGAAGCTTTCTTT
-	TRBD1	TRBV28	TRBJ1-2	CASSLGTANYGYTF	TGTGCCAGCAGTTTAGGGACAGCTAACTATGGCTACACCTTC
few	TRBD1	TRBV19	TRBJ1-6	CASSDRGAGNSPLHF	TGTGCCAGTAGCGACAGGGGCGCTGGCAATTCACCCCTCCACTTT
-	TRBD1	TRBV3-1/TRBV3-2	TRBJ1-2	CASSQGQGAGYTF	TGTGCCAGCAGCCAAGGACAGGGGGCCGGCTACACCTTC
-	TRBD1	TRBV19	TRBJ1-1	CASSILSGTDTEAFF	TGTGCCAGTAGTATTTTGTCGGGGACAGACACTGAAGCTTTCTTT
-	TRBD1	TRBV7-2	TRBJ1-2	CANAGQGSDGYTF	TGTGCCAACGCGGGACAGGGATCCGATGGCTACACCTTC
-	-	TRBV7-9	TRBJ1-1	CASSLQEGGAFF	TGTGCCAGCAGCCTTCAGGAAGGGGGAGCTTTCTTT
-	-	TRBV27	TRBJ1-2	CASSLSGGLNYGYTF	TGTGCCAGCAGTTTATCTGGGGGCCTTAACTATGGCTACACCTTC
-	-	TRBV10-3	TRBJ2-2	CAISAAGNTGELFF	TGTGCCATCAGTGCTGCAGGGAACACCGGGGAGCTGTTTTTT
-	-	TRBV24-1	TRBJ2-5	CATSWPTASGETQYF	TGTGCCACCAGTTGGCCGACAGCATCAGGAGAGACCCAGTACTTC
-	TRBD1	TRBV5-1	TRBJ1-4	CASSFRTGSVGNEKLFF	TGCGCCAGCAGCTTCCGGACAGGGTCGGTTGGTAATGAAAAACTGTTTTTT
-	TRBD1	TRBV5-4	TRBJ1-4	CASSSGQGAGKLFF	TGTGCCAGCAGCTCGGGACAGGGGGCCGGAAAACTGTTTTTT
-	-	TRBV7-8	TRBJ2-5	CASSQMGGRETQYF	TGTGCCAGCAGCCAGATGGGGGGACGGGAGACCCAGTACTTC
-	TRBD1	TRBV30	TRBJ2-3	CAWSVPKGGPDTQYF	TGTGCCTGGAGTGTGCCGAAAGGGGGCCCAGATACGCAGTATTTT
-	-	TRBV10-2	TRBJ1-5	CASGLTGSHQPQHF	TGCGCCAGCGGCCTGACAGGTTCCCATCAGCCCCAGCATTTT
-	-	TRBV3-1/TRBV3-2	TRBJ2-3	CASSQDPLTVDTQYF	TGTGCCAGCAGCCAAGATCCCCTGACTGTAGATACGCAGTATTTT
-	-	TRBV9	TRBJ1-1	CASKPSDSNTEAFF	TGTGCCAGCAAGCCGTCCGACTCGAACACTGAAGCTTTCTTT
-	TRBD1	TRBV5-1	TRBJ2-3	CASSTGQGSSTDTQYF	TGCGCCAGCAGCACCGGACAGGGGAGTAGCACAGATACGCAGTATTTT
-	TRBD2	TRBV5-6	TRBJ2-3	CASSAPGLDIDTQYF	TGTGCCAGCAGCGCGCCGGGACTAGACATAGATACGCAGTATTTT
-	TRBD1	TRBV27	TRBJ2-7	CATRAPGQGEYEQYF	TGTGCCACCAGGGCCCCGGGACAGGGGGAGTACGAGCAGTACTTC
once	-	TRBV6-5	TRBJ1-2	CASSTRQEEHYGYTF	TGTGCCAGCAGTACGCGACAGGAAGAGCACTATGGCTACACCTTC
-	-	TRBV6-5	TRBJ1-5	CASRLYSNQPQHF	TGTGCCAGCCGTTTATATAGCAATCAGCCCCAGCATTTT
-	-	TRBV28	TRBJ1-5	CASSASGRWANQPQHF	TGTGCCAGCAGTGCCTCCGGAAGATGGGCCAATCAGCCCCAGCATTTT
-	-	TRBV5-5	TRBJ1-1	CASSLDLWQGLTEAFF	TGTGCCAGCAGCTTGGATCTCTGGCAGGGGTTGACTGAAGCTTTCTTT
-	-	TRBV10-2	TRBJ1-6	CASSVDSLTLHF	TGCGCCAGCAGTGTCGACAGCCTCACCCTCCACTTT
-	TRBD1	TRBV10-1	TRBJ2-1	CASSFEGAYNEQFF	TGCGCCAGCAGTTTTGAGGGGGCGTATAATGAGCAGTTCTTC
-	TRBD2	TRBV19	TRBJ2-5	CASSSSGGAQETQYF	TGTGCCAGTTCTTCTAGCGGGGGGGCCCAAGAGACCCAGTACTTC
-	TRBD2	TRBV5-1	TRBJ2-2	CASSSSGGTNTGELFF	TGCGCCAGCAGCTCTAGCGGGGGCACGAACACCGGGGAGCTGTTTTTT
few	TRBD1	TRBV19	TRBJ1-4	CASSPRTGPVDNEKLFF	TGTGCCAGTAGTCCACGGACAGGGCCCGTGGATAATGAAAAACTGTTTTTT
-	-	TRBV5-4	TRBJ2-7	CASSLPGVSSYEQYF	TGTGCCAGCAGCTTGCCGGGGGTATCTTCCTACGAGCAGTACTTC
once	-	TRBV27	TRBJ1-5	CASSIARGQPQHF	TGTGCCAGCAGTATCGCCAGGGGTCAGCCCCAGCATTTT
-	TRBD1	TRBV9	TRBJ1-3	CASSVGDRVGNTIYF	TGTGCCAGCAGCGTAGGGGACAGGGTTGGAAACACCATATATTTT
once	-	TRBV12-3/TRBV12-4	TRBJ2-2	CASRASGAGELFF	TGTGCCAGCAGAGCTTCAGGGGCCGGGGAGCTGTTTTTT